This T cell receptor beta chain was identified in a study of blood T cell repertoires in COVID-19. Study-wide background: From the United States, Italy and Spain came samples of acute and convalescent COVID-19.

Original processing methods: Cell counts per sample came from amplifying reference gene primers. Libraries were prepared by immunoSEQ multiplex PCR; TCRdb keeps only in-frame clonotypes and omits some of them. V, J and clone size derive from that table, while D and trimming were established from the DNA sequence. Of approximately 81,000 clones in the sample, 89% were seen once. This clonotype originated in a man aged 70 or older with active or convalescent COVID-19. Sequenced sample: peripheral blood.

Written as DNA, the CDR3 is TGTGCCAGCAGCTTATACGGGACTCCACGGGCCGAGCAGTACTTC. Encoded protein: CASSLYGTPRAEQYF. J is TRBJ2-7 and V is TRBV7-2; D perhaps matches TRBD2 (6 bases). Germline CDR1 is SGHTA and CDR2 is FQGNSA. Trimming took 2 bases from V and 6 from J, leaving 17 bases between them. This CDR3 has 15 amino acids.